This record covers a single TCR beta chain. This clonotype was observed many times. This receptor's antigen is unknown. Base qualities are not provided; no much larger clone lies one nucleotide away. Library construction relied on multiplex PCR. TCRdb shows the sequencer as Illumina HiSeq 4000. TCR beta libraries were built with iRepertoire HTBI primers and Arm-PCR amplification of CDR3 regions. Before sequencing, the PCR products went through gel purification. From the authors' description of their analysis: A total of 62 TRBV and 14 TRBJ segments were identified across samples and were used for gene usage analysis of CDR3 amino acid clonotypes. COPE and FqMerger were used to merge filtered high-quality paired reads into contigs. BLAST was used to align contigs to the IMGT TRBV, TRBD and TRBJ reference genes, and CDR3 was defined following IMGT. Any clonotype with a frequency above 0.1% was counted as a highly expanded clone. Shannon entropy was used to measure repertoire diversity, and the Gini coefficient was used to measure V-J evenness. Clonotypes shared by more than one individual were considered public. TCRdb reprocessing: public reads trimmed at Q25 with fastp, clones called with MiXCR, in-frame beta chains kept. Records with the same CDR3 protein are collapsed into one entry carrying the most frequent genes and DNA. It is TCRdb's table, rather than the study itself, that gives the V and J calls and clone size. The sample includes roughly 400,000 distinct CDR3 sequences, with roughly a fifth observed a single time. Around 15% of the sample belongs to the ten largest clones.

The data were obtained in a study of regulatory T cells in long-lasting Graves disease (dated by TCRdb to about 2021). At the level of the whole study: Persistent Graves' disease was defined as antithyroid drug treatment for over 5 years with persistently positive TSH receptor autoantibodies. Peripheral blood TCR sequencing and RNA sequencing compared persistent Graves' disease patients with newly diagnosed Graves' disease patients. The study was conducted in China and was registered as a clinical trial. A total of roughly 33 samples underwent TCR sequencing: roughly 13 from persistent and around 20 from newly diagnosed Graves' disease patients. Persistent Graves' disease patients in the clinical cohort had taken antithyroid drugs for about 10.3 years on average.

Beyond this particular receptor, the publication reports: Only the TCR beta chain was sequenced and analyzed. The authors acknowledged the small sample size as a limitation that may reduce accuracy. Preferential use of TRBV28, TRBJ1-2 and TRBJ2-5 was observed in persistent disease, whereas TRBV20-1 and TRBJ2-1 were favored in newly diagnosed disease. The study examined only peripheral blood because the primary lesion, thyroid tissue, could not be accessed. Lower TCR Shannon entropy and fewer highly expanded clones were observed in persistent Graves' disease patients than in newly diagnosed patients, which suggested clonal expansion. More public clonotypes were shared among persistent patients (roughly 3,000) than among newly diagnosed patients (roughly 1,000).

V gives up 2 bases and J gives up 7 bases, and the segment between their germline ends measures 15 bases. The cysteine opens and the phenylalanine closes a CDR3 of 14 amino acids. CDR3 DNA is the only sequence kept; it has 42 bases, read in frame from the first base. CDR1 is given as MDHEN and CDR2 as SYDVKM, both from the germline V gene. Taken with the paper, the label for time point translates to: persistent/refractory GD, antithyroid drugs over 5 years with positive TRAb. For both TCR sequencing and RNA sequencing, RNA was extracted from PBMCs using TRIzol. The diagnosis of Graves' disease was made according to American Thyroid Association guidelines. Recruitment of patients was carried out at an endocrinology department in Xi'an, China. Each patient gave about 10 milliliters of peripheral blood, collected in an EDTA anticoagulant tube. Ficoll Paque Plus density gradient separation was used to isolate PBMCs, and no additional T cell sorting was done. An Agilent 2100 Bioanalyzer and agarose gel were used to check RNA quality, while a NanoDrop 2000 measured RNA concentration.

The clonotype was recovered from a female donor with Graves disease. In this chain, TRBV28 is recombined with TRBJ2-7; the D assignment is uncertain and may be TRBD1 or TRBD2, with 5 bases supporting each. The sequencing used peripheral blood mononuclear cells (PBMCs), collected when the disease was refractory, from a patient treated with antithyroid drugs. The base sequence is TGTGCCAGCAGTTTACCGACAGCCTCGGGGGAGCAGTACTTC. This yields the protein CASSLPTASGEQYF.